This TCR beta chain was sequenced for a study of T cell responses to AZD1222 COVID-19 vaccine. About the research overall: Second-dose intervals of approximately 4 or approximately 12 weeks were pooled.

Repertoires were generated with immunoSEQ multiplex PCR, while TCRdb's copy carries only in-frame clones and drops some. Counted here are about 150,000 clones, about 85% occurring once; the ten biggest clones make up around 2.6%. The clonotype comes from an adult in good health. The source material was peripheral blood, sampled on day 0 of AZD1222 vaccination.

The CDR3 is CASSPPDRGDYEQYF. The CDR3 bases are TGTGCCAGCAGCCCCCCGGACAGGGGAGACTACGAGCAGTACTTC. The gene calls are TRBV28 and TRBJ2-7; 9 bases align to TRBD1. The V segment lost 6 bases and the J segment 3 bases; nucleotides outside the gene matches: 9. Germline V gene sequence: CDR1 MDHEN, CDR2 SYDVKM. CDR3 length: 15 amino acids.